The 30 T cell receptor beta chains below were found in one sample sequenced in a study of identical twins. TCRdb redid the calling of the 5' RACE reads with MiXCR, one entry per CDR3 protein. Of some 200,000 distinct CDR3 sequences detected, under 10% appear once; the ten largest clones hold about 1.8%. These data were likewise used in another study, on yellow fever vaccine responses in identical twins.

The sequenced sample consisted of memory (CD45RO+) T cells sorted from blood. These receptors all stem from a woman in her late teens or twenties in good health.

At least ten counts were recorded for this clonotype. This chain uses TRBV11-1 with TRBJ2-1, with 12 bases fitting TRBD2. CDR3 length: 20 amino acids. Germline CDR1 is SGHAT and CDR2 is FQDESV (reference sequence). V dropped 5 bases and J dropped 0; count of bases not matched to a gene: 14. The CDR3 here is CASSLRLAGATSSSYNEQFF. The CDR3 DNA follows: TGTGCCAGCAGCCTCAGACTAGCGGGGGCCACTTCTAGCTCCTACAATGAGCAGTTCTTC.

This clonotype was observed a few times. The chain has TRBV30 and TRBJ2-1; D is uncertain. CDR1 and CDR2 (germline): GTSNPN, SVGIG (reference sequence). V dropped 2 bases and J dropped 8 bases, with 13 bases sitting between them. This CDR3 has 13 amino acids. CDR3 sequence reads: CAWSPKGIDEQFF. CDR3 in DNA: TGTGCCTGGAGTCCAAAGGGAATTGATGAGCAGTTCTTC.

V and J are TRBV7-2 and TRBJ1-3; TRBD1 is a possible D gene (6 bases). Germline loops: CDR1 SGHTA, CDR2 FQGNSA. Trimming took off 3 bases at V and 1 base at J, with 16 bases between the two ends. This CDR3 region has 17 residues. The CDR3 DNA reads TGTGCCAGCAGCTTCTTACAGGGATCTTTTTCTGGAAACACCATATATTTT. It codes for CASSFLQGSFSGNTIYF. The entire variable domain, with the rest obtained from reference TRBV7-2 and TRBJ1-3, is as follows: GAGVSQSPSNKVTEKGKDVELRCDPISGHTALYWYRQSLGQGLEFLIYFQGNSAPDKSGLPSDRFSAERTGGSVSTLTIQRTQQEDSAVYLCASSFLQGSFSGNTIYFGEGSWLTVV.

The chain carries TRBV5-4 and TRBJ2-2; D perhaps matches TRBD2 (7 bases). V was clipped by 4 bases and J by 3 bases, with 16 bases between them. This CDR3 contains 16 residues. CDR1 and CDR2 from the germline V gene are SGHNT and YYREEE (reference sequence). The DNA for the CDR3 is TGTGCCAGCAGCCGACGGGGGGCGCGGGACACCGGGGAGCTGTTTTTT. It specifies CASSRRGARDTGELFF.

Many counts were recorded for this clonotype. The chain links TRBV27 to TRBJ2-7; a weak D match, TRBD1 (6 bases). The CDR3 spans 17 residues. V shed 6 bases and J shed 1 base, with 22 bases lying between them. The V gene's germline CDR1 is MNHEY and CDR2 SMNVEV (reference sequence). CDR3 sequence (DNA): TGTGCCAGCAGCTTTACCCCTCAAGGACAGAGATCCTACGAGCAGTACTTC. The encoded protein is CASSFTPQGQRSYEQYF.

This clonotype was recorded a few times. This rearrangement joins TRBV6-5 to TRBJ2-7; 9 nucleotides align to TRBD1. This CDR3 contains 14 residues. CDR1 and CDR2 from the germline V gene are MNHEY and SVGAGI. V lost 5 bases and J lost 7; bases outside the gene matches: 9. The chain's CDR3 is CASSHRDRESEQYF. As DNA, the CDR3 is TGTGCCAGCAGTCACCGGGACAGGGAATCGGAGCAGTACTTC.

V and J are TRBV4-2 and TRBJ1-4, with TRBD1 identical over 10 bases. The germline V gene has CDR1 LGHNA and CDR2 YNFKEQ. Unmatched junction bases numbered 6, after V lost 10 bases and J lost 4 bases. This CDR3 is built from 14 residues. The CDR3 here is CATTRTGGNEKLFF. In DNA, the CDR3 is TGTGCCACCACCCGGACAGGGGGTAATGAAAAACTGTTTTTT.

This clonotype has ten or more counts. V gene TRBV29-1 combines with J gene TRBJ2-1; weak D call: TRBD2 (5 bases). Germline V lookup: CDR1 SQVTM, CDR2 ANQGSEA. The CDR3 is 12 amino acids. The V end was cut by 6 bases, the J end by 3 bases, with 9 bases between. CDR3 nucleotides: TGCAGCGTCAGCCGGGACTACAATGAGCAGTTCTTC. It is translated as CSVSRDYNEQFF.

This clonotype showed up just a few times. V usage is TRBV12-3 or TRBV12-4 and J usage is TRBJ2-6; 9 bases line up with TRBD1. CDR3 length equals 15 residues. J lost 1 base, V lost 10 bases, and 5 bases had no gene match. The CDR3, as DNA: TGTGCCACCCGGACAGGGGAGTCTGGGGCCAACGTCCTGACTTTC. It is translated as CATRTGESGANVLTF.

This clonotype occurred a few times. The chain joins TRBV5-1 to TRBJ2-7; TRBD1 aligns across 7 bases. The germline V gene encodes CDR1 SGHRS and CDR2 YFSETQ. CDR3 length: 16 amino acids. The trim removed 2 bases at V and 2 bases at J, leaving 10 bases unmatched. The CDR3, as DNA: TGCGCCAGCAGCTTCCTACCGGGACAGCGCACCTACGAGCAGTACTTC. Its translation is CASSFLPGQRTYEQYF.

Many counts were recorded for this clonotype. CDR3: CASSSGRGKGDEQYF. The CDR3 DNA follows: TGTGCCAGCAGCTCCGGACGCGGAAAGGGGGACGAGCAGTACTTC. The chain joins TRBV9 to TRBJ2-7; a possible D gene is TRBD1 (6 bases). Between the trimmed V and J ends, which lost 4 bases and 5 bases, there was a span of 19 bases. Germline CDR1 SGDLS, CDR2 YYNGEE. This CDR3 is 15 amino acids long.

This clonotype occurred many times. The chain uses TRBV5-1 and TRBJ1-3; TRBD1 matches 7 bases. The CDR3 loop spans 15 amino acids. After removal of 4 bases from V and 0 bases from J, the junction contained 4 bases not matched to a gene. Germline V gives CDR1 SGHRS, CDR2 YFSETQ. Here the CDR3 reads CASSAQGSSGNTIYF. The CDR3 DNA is TGCGCCAGCAGCGCACAGGGGAGCTCTGGAAACACCATATATTTT. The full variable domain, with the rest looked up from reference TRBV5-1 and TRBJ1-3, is KAGVTQTPRYLIKTRGQQVTLSCSPISGHRSVSWYQQTPGQGLQFLFEYFSETQRNKGNFPGRFSGRQFSNSRSEMNVSTLELGDSALYLCASSAQGSSGNTIYFGEGSWLTVV.

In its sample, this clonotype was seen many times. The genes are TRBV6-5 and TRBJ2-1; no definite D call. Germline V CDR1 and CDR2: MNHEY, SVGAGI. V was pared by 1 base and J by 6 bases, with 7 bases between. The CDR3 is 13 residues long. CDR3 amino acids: CASSYFPGNEQFF. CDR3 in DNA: TGTGCCAGCAGTTACTTCCCCGGCAATGAGCAGTTCTTC.

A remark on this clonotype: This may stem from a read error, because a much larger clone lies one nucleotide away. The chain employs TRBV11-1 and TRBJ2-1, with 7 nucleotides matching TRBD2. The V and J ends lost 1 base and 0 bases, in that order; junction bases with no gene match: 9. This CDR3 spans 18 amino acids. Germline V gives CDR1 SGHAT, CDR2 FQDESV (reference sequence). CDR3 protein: CASSLGLTGGSSYNEQFF. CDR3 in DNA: TGTGCCAGCAGCTTAGGACTAACGGGAGGTAGCTCCTACAATGAGCAGTTCTTC.

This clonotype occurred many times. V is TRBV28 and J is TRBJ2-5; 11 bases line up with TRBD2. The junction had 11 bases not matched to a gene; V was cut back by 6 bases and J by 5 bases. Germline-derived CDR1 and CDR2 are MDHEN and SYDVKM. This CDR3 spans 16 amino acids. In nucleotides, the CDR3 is TGTGCCAGCAGATATCTAGCGGGAGGCGGCGCGGAGACCCAGTACTTC. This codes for CASRYLAGGGAETQYF. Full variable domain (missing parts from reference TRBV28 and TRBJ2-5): DVKVTQSSRYLVKRTGEKVFLECVQDMDHENMFWYRQDPGLGLRLIYFSYDVKMKEKGDIPEGYSVSREKKERFSLILESASTNQTSMYLCASRYLAGGGAETQYFGPGTRLLVL.

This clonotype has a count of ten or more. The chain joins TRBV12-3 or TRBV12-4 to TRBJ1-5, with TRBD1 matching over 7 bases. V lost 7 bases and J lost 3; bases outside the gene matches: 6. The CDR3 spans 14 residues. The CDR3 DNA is TGTGCCAGCACCATGGGACAGTTCAATCAGCCCCAGCATTTT. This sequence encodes CASTMGQFNQPQHF.

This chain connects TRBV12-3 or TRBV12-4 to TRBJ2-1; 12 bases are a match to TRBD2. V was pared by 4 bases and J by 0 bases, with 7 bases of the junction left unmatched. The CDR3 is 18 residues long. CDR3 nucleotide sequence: TGTGCCAGCAGTTCACTAGCGGGAGGACAGAGCTCCTACAATGAGCAGTTCTTC. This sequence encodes CASSSLAGGQSSYNEQFF.

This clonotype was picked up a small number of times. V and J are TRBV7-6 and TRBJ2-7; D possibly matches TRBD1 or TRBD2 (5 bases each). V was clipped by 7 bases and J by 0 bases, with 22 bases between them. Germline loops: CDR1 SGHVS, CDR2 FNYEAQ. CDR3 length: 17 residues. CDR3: CASNTRRQGPHSYEQYF. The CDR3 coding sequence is TGTGCCAGCAATACGAGAAGGCAGGGACCGCACTCCTACGAGCAGTACTTC.

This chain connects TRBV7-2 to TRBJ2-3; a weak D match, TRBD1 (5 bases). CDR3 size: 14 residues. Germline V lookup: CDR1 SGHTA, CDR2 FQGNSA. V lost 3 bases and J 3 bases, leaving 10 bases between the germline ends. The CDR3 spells CASSLAGWTDTQYF. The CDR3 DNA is TGTGCCAGCAGCTTGGCAGGGTGGACAGATACGCAGTATTTT. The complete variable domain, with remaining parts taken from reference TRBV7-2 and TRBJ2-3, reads GAGVSQSPSNKVTEKGKDVELRCDPISGHTALYWYRQSLGQGLEFLIYFQGNSAPDKSGLPSDRFSAERTGGSVSTLTIQRTQQEDSAVYLCASSLAGWTDTQYFGPGTRLTVL.

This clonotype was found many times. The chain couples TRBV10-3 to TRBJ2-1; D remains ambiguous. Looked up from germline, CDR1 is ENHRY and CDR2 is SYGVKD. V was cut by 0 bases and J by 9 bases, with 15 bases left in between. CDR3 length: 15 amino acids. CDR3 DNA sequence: TGTGCCATCAGTGAGTCGAAACAGTTGGGAACTGAGCAGTTCTTC. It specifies CAISESKQLGTEQFF.

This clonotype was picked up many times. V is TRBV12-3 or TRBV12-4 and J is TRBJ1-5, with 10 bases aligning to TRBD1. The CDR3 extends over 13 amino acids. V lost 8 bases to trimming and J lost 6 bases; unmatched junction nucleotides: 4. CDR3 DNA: TGTGCCAGCCGACAGGGGGCTGGTCAGCCCCAGCATTTT. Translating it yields CASRQGAGQPQHF.

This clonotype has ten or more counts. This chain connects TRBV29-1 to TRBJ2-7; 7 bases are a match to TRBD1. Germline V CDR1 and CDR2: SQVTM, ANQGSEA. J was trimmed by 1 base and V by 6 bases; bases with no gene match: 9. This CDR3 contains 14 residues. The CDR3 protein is CSVTGQRASYEQYF. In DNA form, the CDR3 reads TGCAGCGTGACGGGACAGCGAGCTTCCTACGAGCAGTACTTC.

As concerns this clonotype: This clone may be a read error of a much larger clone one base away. CDR3 in amino acids: CASSFSRGIQETQYF. CDR3 DNA: TGTGCCAGCAGTTTCAGCAGGGGAATCCAAGAGACCCAGTACTTC. The chain is built from TRBV12-3 or TRBV12-4 and TRBJ2-5, with D possibly being TRBD1 (6 bases). CDR3 length: 15 amino acids. V was cut by 3 bases and J by 1 base, with 12 bases left in between.

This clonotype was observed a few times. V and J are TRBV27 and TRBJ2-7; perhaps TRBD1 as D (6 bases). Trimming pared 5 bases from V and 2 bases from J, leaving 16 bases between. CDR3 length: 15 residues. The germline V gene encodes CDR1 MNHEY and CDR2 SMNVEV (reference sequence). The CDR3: CASSKTGTRAYEQYF. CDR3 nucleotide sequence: TGTGCCAGCAGTAAGACCGGGACACGTGCCTACGAGCAGTACTTC.

In nucleotides, the CDR3 is TGCAGCGTTGAAGACATCTCTGGAAACACCATATATTTT. Encoded protein: CSVEDISGNTIYF. The rearrangement joins TRBV29-1 to TRBJ1-3; D gene uncertain. The CDR3 consists of 13 residues. Between the trimmed V and J ends, which lost 0 bases and 0 bases, there was a span of 3 bases. CDR1 SQVTM and CDR2 ANQGSEA come from the germline V gene.

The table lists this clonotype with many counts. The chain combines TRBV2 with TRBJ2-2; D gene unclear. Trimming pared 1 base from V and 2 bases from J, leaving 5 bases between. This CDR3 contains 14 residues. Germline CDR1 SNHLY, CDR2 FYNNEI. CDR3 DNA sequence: TGTGCCAGCAGTGAAGTCCAAAACACCGGGGAGCTGTTTTTT. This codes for CASSEVQNTGELFF. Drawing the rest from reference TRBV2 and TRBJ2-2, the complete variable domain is EPEVTQTPSHQVTQMGQEVILRCVPISNHLYFYWYRQILGQKVEFLVSFYNNEISEKSEIFDDQFSVERPDGSNFTLKIRSTKLEDSAMYFCASSEVQNTGELFFGEGSRLTVL.

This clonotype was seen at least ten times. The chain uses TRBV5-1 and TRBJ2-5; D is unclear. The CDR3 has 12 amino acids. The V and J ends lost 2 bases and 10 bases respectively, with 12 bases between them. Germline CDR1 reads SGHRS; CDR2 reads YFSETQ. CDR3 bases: TGCGCCAGCAGCTTTGGGTACGTCGACCAGTACTTC. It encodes CASSFGYVDQYF.

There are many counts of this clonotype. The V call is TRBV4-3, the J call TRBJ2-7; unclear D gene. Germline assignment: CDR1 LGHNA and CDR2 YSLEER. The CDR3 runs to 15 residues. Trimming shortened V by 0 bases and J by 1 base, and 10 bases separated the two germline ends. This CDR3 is CASSQDIGESYEQYF. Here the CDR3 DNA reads TGCGCCAGCAGCCAAGATATTGGAGAATCCTACGAGCAGTACTTC.

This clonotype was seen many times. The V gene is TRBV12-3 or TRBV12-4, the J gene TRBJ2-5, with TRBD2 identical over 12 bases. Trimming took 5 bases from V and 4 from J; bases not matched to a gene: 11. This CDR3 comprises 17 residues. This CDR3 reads CASSQTSGGSRRETQYF. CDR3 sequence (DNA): TGTGCCAGCAGTCAGACTAGCGGGGGCTCCAGAAGAGAGACCCAGTACTTC.

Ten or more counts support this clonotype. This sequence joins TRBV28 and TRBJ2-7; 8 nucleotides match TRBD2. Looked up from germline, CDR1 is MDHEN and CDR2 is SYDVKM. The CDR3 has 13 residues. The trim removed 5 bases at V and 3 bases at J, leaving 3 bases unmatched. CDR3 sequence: CASSQGLDYEQYF. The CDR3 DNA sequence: TGTGCCAGCAGTCAGGGACTAGACTACGAGCAGTACTTC.